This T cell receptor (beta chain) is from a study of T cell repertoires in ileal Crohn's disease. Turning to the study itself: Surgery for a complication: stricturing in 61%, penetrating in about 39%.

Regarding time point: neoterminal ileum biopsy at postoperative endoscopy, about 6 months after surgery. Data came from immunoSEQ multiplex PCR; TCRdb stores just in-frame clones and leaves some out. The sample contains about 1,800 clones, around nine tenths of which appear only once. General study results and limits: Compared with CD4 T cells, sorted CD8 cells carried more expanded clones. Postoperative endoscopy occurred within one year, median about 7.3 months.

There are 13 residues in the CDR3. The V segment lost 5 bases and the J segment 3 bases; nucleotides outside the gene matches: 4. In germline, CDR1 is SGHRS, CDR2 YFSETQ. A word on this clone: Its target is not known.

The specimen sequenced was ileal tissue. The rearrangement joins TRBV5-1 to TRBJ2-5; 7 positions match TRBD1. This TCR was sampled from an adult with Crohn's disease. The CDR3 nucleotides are TGCGCCAGCAGGAAAGGGACAGAAGAGACCCAGTACTTC. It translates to CASRKGTEETQYF.